This TCR beta chain was recovered during a study of blood T cell repertoires in COVID-19. Authors' data handling: The assay estimated nucleated cells by amplifying reference gene primers. Profiled with immunoSEQ multiplex PCR; TCRdb holds only in-frame clones, not every one. V, J and clone size are taken as reported in that table, and D and trimming were inferred from the DNA itself. The table has fewer than 85,000 clones, around 81% seen once. Germline V gene data show CDR1 as MGHRA and CDR2 as YSYEKL. The ends lost 1 base at V and 4 bases at J; junction bases unmatched: 4. The CDR3 extends over 15 amino acids.

The sequence was collected from a human donor in a cohort sampled during active COVID-19. Material: peripheral blood. V is TRBV4-1 and J is TRBJ2-7; 10 nucleotides line up with TRBD1. The CDR3 reads CASSQARDRGYEQYF. The CDR3 nucleotides are TGCGCCAGCAGCCAAGCGCGGGACAGGGGATACGAGCAGTACTTC.